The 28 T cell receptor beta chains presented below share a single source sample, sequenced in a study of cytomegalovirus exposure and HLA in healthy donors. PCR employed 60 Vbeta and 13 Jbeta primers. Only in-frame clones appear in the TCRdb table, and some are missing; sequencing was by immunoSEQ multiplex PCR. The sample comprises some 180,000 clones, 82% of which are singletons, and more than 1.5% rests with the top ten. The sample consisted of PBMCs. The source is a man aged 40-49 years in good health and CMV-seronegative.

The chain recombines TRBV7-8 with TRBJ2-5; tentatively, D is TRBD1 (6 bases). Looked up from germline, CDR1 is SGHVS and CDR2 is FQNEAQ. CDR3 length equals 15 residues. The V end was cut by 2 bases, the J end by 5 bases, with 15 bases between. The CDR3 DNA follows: TGTGCCAGCAGCTTAAGTTCAGGGGCGCGGGAGACCCAGTACTTC. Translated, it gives CASSLSSGARETQYF.

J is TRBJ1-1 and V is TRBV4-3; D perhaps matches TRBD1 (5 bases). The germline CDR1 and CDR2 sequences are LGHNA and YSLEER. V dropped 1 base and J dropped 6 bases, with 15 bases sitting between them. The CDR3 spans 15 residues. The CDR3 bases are TGCGCCAGCAGCCAAGTTCTCCGGGGGACGGCTGAAGCTTTCTTT. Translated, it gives CASSQVLRGTAEAFF.

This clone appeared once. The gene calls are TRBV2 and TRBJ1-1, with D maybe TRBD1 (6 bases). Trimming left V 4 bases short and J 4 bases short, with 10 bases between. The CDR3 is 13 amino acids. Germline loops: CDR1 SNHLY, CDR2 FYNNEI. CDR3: CASSVGGLTEAFF. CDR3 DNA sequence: TGTGCCAGCAGTGTCGGGGGGCTCACTGAAGCTTTCTTT.

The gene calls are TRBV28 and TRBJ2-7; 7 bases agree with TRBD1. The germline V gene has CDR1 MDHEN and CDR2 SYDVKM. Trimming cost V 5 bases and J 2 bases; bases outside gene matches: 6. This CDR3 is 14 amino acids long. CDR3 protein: CASSPYRGTYEQYF. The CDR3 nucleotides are TGTGCCAGCAGTCCATACAGGGGAACCTACGAGCAGTACTTC.

The CDR3 here is CASSPGMNTEAFF. The CDR3 DNA follows: TGCGCCAGCAGCCCGGGTATGAACACTGAAGCTTTCTTT. This rearrangement joins TRBV5-1 to TRBJ1-1; D unclear. CDR1 SGHRS and CDR2 YFSETQ come from the germline V gene. The V and J ends lost 4 bases and 0 bases respectively, with 7 bases between them. This CDR3 is 13 amino acids long.

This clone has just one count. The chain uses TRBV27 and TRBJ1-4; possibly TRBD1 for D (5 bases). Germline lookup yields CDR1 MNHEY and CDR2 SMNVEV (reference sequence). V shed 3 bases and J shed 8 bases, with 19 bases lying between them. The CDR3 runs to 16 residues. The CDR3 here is CASSFRRLGGKEKLFF. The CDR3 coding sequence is TGTGCCAGCAGTTTCCGGCGCCTCGGGGGAAAGGAAAAACTGTTTTTT.

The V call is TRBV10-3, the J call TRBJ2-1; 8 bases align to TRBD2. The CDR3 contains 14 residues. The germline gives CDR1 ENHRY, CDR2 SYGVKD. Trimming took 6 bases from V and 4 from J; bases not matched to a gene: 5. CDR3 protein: CAISSAGAYNEQFF. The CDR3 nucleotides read TGTGCCATCAGCTCAGCGGGGGCTTACAATGAGCAGTTCTTC.

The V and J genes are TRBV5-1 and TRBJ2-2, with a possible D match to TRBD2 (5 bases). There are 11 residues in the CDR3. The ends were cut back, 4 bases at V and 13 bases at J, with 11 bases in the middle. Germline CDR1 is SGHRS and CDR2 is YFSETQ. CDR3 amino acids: CASSPGLWLFF. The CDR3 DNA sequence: TGCGCCAGCAGCCCTGGACTTTGGCTGTTTTTT.

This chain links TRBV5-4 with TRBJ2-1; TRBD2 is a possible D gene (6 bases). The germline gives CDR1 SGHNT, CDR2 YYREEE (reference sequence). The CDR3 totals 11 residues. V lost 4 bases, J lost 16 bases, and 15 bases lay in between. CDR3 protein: CASSAGTPPFF. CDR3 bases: TGTGCCAGCAGCGCCGGGACTCCCCCATTCTTC.

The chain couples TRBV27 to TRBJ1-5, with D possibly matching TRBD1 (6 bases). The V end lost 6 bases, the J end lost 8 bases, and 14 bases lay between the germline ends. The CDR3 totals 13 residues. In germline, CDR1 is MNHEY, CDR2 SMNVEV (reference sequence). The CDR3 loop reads CASRAGVWEPQHF. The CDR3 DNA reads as TGTGCCAGCAGGGCAGGGGTTTGGGAGCCCCAGCATTTT.

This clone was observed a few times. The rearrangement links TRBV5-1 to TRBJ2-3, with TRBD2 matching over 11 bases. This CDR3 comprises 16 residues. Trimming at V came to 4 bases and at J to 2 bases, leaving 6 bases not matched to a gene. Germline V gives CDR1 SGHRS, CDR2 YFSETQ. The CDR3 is CASSGGLAGFTDTQYF. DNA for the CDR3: TGCGCCAGCAGCGGCGGACTAGCGGGTTTCACAGATACGCAGTATTTT.

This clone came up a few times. DNA for the CDR3: TGTGCCAGCAACCTAGCGGGAGGGCCCACAGATACGCAGTATTTT. It yields the protein CASNLAGGPTDTQYF. This chain uses TRBV6-1 with TRBJ2-3; 12 nucleotides align to TRBD2. This CDR3 is built from 15 residues. Germline assignment: CDR1 MNHNS and CDR2 SASEGT. Trimming at V came to 7 bases and at J to 2 bases, leaving 4 bases not matched to a gene.

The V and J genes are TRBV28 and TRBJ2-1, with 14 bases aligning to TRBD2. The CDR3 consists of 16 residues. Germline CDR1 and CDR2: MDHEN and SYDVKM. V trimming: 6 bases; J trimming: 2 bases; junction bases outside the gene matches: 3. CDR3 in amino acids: CASSKTSGRAYNEQFF. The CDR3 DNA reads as TGTGCCAGCAGCAAGACTAGCGGGAGGGCCTACAATGAGCAGTTCTTC.

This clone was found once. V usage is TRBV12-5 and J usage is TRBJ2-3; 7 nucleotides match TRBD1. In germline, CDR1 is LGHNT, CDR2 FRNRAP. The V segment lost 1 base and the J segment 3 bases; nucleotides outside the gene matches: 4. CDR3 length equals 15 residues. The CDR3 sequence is CASGLGQGETDTQYF. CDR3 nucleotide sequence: TGTGCTAGTGGTTTGGGACAGGGTGAAACAGATACGCAGTATTTT.

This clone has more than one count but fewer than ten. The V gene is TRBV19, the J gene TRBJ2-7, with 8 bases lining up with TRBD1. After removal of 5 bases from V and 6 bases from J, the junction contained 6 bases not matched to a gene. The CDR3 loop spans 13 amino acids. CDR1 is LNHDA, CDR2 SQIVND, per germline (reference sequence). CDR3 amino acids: CASSLGTGTEQYF. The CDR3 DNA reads TGTGCCAGTAGTCTCGGGACAGGCACCGAGCAGTACTTC.

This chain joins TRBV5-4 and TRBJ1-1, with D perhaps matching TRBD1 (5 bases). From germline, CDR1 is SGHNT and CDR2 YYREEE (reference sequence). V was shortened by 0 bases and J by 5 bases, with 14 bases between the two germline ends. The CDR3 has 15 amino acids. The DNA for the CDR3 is TGTGCCAGCAGCTTGGAGGCAGGGCTGGAAACTGAAGCTTTCTTT. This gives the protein CASSLEAGLETEAFF. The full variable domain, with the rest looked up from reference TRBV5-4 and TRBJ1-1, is ETGVTQSPTHLIKTRGQQVTLRCSSQSGHNTVSWYQQALGQGPQFIFQYYREEENGRGNFPPRFSGLQFPNYSSELNVNALELDDSALYLCASSLEAGLETEAFFGQGTRLTVV.

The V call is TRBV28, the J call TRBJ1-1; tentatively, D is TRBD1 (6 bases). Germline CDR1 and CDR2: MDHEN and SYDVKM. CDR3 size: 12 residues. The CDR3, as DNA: TGTGCTATCAGAGTCAGGGGCACTGAAGCTTTCTTT. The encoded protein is CAIRVRGTEAFF.

Here the CDR3 reads CASSGGTGSFYGYTF. CDR3 nucleotide sequence: TGTGCCAGCAGCGGGGGGACAGGGAGCTTCTATGGCTACACCTTC. The V and J genes are TRBV9 and TRBJ1-2; 9 nucleotides match TRBD1. J lost 4 bases, V lost 3 bases, and 7 bases had no gene match. The CDR3 is made up of 15 amino acids. Germline V gives CDR1 SGDLS, CDR2 YYNGEE.

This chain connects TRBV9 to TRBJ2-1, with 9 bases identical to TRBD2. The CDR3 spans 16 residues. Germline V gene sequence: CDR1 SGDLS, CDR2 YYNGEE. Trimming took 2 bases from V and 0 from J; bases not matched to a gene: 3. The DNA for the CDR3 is TGTGCCAGCAGCGTTTCTAGCGGGATCTCCTACAATGAGCAGTTCTTC. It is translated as CASSVSSGISYNEQFF.

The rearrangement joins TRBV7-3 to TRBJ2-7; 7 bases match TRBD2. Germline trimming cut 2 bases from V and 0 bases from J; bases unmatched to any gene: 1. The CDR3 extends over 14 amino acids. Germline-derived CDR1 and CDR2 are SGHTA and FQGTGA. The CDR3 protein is CASSLWGGSYEQYF. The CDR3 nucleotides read TGTGCCAGCAGCTTATGGGGGGGCTCCTACGAGCAGTACTTC.

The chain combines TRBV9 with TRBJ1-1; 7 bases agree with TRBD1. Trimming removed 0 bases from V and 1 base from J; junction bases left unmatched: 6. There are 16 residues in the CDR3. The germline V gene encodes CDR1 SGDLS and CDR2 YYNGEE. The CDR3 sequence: CASSVGFGTENTEAFF. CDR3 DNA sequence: TGTGCCAGCAGCGTAGGATTTGGGACAGAGAACACTGAAGCTTTCTTT.

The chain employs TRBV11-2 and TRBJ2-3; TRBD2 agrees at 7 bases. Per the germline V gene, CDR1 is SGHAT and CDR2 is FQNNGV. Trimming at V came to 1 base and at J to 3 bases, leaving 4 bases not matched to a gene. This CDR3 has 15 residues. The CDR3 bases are TGTGCCAGCAGCTTAGCAGCGGGGAGGACAGATACGCAGTATTTT. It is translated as CASSLAAGRTDTQYF.

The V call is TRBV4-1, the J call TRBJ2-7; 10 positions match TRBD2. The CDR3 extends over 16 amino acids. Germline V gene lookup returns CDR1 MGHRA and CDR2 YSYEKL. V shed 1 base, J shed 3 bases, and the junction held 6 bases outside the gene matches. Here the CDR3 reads CASSQVITSGNYEQYF. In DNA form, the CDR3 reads TGCGCCAGCAGCCAAGTAATTACTAGCGGGAACTACGAGCAGTACTTC.

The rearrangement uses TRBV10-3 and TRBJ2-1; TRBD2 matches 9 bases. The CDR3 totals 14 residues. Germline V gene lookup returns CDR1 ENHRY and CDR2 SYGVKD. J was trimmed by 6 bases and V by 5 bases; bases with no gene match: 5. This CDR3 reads CAISPSSGTNEQFF. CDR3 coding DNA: TGTGCCATCAGTCCCTCTAGCGGGACCAATGAGCAGTTCTTC.

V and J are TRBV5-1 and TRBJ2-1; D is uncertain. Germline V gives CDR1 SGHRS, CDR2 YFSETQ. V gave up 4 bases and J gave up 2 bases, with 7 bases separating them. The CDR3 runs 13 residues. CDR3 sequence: CASSPRAYNEQFF. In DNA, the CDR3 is TGCGCCAGCAGCCCCCGGGCCTACAATGAGCAGTTCTTC.

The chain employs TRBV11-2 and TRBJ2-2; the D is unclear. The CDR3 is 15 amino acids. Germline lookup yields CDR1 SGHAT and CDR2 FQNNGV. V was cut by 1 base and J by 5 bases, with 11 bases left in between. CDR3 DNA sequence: TGTGCCAGCAGCTTAGGTGTGGTCCGGACCGGGGAGCTGTTTTTT. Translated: CASSLGVVRTGELFF. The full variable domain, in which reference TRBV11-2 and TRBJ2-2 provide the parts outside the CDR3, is EAGVAQSPRYKIIEKRQSVAFWCNPISGHATLYWYQQILGQGPKLLIQFQNNGVVDDSQLPKDRFSAERLKGVDSTLKIQPAKLEDSAVYLCASSLGVVRTGELFFGEGSRLTVL.

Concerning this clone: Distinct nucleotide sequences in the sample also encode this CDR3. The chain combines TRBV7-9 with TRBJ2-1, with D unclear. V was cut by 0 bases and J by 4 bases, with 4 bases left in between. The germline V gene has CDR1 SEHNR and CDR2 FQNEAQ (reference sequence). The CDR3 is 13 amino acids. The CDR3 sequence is CASSLARYNEQFF. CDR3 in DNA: TGTGCCAGCAGCTTAGCACGGTACAATGAGCAGTTCTTC.

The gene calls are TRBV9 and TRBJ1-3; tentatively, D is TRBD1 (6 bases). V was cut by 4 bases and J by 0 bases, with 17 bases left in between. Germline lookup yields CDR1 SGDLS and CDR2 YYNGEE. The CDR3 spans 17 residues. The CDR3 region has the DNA TGTGCCAGCAGCCCTCGTGACAGGTTCAACTCTGGAAACACCATATATTTT. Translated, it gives CASSPRDRFNSGNTIYF.